This T cell receptor beta chain is from a study of T cell responses to AZD1222 COVID-19 vaccine. Produced via immunoSEQ multiplex PCR; TCRdb's table is partial and in-frame only. Of more than 100,000 clones listed, over 75% are singletons. Note on this clone: No antigen is known for it.

Study-wide results and caveats: The reported proportion of spike-specific TCRs targeting unmutated variant regions was nearly half. When two AZD1222 doses had been given, Spike-specific TCR breadth and depth rose.

The TCR sequence derives from an adult in good health. The sequenced sample was peripheral blood, obtained on day 0 of AZD1222 vaccination.

The CDR3 reads CASSSGSTEAFF. The CDR3 DNA is TGTGCCAGCAGTTCAGGGAGCACTGAAGCTTTCTTT. The chain is built from TRBV25-1 and TRBJ1-1; perhaps TRBD1 as D (5 bases). V lost 5 bases and J 4 bases, leaving 8 bases between the germline ends. The CDR3 is made up of 12 amino acids. Germline CDR1 is MGHDK and CDR2 is SYGVNS. The full variable domain, its missing parts supplied by reference TRBV25-1 and TRBJ1-1, is EADIYQTPRYLVIGTGKKITLECSQTMGHDKMYWYQQDPGMELHLIHYSYGVNSTEKGDLSSESTVSRIRTEHFPLTLESARPSHTSQYLCASSSGSTEAFFGQGTRLTVV.